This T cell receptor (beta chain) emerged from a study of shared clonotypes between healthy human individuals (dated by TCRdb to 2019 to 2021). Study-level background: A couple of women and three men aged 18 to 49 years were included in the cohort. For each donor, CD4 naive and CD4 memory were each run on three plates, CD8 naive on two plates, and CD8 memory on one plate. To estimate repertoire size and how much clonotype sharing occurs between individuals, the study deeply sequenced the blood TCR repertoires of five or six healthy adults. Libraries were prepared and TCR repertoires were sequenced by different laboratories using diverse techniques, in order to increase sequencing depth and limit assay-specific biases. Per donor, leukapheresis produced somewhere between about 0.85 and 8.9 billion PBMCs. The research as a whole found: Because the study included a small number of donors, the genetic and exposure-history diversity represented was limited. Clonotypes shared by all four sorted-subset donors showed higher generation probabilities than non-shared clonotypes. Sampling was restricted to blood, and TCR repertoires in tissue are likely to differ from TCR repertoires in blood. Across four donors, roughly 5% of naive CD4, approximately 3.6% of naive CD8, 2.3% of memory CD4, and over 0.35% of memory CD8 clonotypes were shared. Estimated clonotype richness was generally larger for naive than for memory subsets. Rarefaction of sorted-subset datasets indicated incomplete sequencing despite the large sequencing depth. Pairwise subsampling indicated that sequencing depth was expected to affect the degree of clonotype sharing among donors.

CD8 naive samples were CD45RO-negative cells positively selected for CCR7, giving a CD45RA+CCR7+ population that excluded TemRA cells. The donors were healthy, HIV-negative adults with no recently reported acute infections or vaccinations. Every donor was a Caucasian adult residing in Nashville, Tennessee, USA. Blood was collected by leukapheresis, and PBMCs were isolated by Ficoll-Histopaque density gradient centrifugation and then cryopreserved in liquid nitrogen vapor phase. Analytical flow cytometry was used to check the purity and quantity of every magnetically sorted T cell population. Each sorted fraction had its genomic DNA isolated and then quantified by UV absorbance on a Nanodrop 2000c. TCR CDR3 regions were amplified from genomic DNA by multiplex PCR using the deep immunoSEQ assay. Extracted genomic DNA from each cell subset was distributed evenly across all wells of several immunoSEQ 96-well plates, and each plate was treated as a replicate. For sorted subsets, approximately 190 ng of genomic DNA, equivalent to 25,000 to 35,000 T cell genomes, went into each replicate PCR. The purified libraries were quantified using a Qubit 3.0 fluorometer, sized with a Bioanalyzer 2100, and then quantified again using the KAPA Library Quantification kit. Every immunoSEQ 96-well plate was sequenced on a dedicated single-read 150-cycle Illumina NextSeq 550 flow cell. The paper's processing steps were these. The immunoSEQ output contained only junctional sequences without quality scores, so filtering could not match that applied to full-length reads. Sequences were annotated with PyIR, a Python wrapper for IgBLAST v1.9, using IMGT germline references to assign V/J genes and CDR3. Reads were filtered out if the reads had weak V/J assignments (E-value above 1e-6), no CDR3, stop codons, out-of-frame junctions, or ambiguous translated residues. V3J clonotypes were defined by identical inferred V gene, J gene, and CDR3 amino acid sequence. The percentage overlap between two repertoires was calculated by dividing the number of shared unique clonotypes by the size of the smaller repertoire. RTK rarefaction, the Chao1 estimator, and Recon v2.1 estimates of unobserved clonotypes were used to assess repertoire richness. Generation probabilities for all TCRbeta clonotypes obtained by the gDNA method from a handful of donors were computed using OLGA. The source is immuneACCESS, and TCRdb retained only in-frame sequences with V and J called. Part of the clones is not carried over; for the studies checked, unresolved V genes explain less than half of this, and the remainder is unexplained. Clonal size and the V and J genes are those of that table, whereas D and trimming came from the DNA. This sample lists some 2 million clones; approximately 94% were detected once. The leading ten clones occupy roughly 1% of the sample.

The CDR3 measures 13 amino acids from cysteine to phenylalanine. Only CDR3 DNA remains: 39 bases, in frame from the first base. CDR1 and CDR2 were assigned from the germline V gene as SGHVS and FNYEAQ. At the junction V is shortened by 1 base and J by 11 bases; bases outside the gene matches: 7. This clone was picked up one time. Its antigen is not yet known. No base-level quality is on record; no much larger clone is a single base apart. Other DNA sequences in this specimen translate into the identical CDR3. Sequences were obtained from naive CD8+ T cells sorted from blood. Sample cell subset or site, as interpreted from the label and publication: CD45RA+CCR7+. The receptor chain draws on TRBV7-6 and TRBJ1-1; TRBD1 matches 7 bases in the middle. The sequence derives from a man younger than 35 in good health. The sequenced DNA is TGTGCCAGCAGCTTAGGACAGGGAACGGAGGCTTTCTTT. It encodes CASSLGQGTEAFF.